This entry lists 24 T cell receptor beta chains sequenced from one sample in a study of kidney transplant recipient with SARS-CoV-2 infection. TCRdb redid the calling of the reads with MiXCR, one entry per CDR3 protein. The repertoire includes about 250,000 distinct CDR3 sequences, about 28% of them detected once, and about 7% sits in the top ten. The sample consisted of a blood sample, taken at baseline and around day 110 from a kidney transplant recipient. These receptor sequences come from a young adult male patient who had COVID-19 and was a kidney transplant recipient. The T cells may come from the graft donor.

There are many counts of this clonotype. V is TRBV6-1 and J is TRBJ2-3; a weak D match, TRBD2 (6 bases). The germline V gene encodes CDR1 MNHNS and CDR2 SASEGT. CDR3 length equals 16 residues. Trimming stripped 0 bases from V and 4 bases from J, with 14 bases between. The CDR3 reads CASSEATGSGSDTQYF. CDR3 DNA sequence: TGTGCCAGCAGTGAAGCTACCGGGAGCGGATCAGATACGCAGTATTTT.

A remark on this clonotype: A much larger clonotype is one base distant, so this may be a read error. The gene calls are TRBV19 and TRBJ1-1, with 9 bases identical to TRBD1. The CDR3 has 14 amino acids. Germline loops: CDR1 LNHDA, CDR2 SQIVND (reference sequence). The CDR3 nucleotides are TGTTCCAGTAATAATCCGGGACAGGGCTTTGAAGCTTTCTTT. Its protein is CSSNNPGQGFEAFF.

Comment on this clonotype: This may arise from a read error, as a much more abundant clone is one base away. The chain joins TRBV19 to TRBJ2-2, with TRBD2 matching over 7 bases. With 1 base clipped from V and 5 bases from J, the junction kept 4 bases outside the gene matches. The CDR3 loop spans 15 amino acids. Germline V gene sequence: CDR1 LNHDA, CDR2 SQIVND (reference sequence). The CDR3 region has the DNA TGTGCCAGTAGTATAGGGGCGGGAGCGACCGGGGAGCTGTTTTTT. Residues: CASSIGAGATGELFF. Full variable domain (missing parts from reference TRBV19 and TRBJ2-2): DGGITQSPKYLFRKEGQNVTLSCEQNLNHDAMYWYRQDPGQGLRLIYYSQIVNDFQKGDIAEGYSVSREKKESFPLTVTSAQKNPTAFYLCASSIGAGATGELFFGEGSRLTVL.

This clonotype was counted a few times. V is TRBV29-1 and J is TRBJ2-3, with a possible D match to TRBD2 (7 bases). The germline CDR1 and CDR2 sequences are SQVTM and ANQGSEA. V was shortened by 4 bases and J by 3 bases, with 17 bases between the two germline ends. This CDR3 has 15 residues. CDR3 sequence reads: CSVVGGAWGTDTQYF. Here the CDR3 DNA reads TGCAGCGTTGTGGGGGGGGCTTGGGGTACAGATACGCAGTATTTT.

The rearrangement uses TRBV8-2 and TRBJ2-4; TRBD2 is the table's D call and was not checked against the DNA. The end of the DNA aligns better with TRBJ2-6, so the J call may be wrong. TRBV8-2 is a recognized pseudogene. This CDR3 is built from 17 residues. This chain's CDR3 is CGMRDRITQSRASVLTF. CDR3 coding DNA: TGTGGCATGCGAGATAGGATAACACAAAGTCGGGCCAGCGTCCTGACTTTC.

Regarding this clonotype: It may be a read error: a sequence one base away is much more abundant. This chain uses TRBV10-3 with TRBJ2-2; 8 bases are a match to TRBD1. The CDR3 runs 14 residues. Per the germline V gene, CDR1 is ENHRY and CDR2 is SYGVKD. CDR3 DNA: TGTACCACCTCGACAGGGGCGAACACCGGGGAGCTGTTTTTT. Protein sequence: CTTSTGANTGELFF.

This clonotype was counted many times. The chain carries TRBV3-1 and TRBJ2-5; D gene uncertain. The V gene lost 5 bases and the J gene lost 5 bases, with 24 bases spanning the gap. Germline V lookup: CDR1 LGHDT, CDR2 YNNKEL (reference sequence). The CDR3 totals 17 residues. CDR3 coding DNA: TGTGCCAGCAGCGTGGCATATCCCATTTCTTTCTCTGAGACCCAGTACTTC. Translated: CASSVAYPISFSETQYF.

Note on this clonotype: A read error is possible here, since a much larger clone lies one base away. This chain uses TRBV2 with TRBJ1-6; D uncertain. The CDR3 covers 13 residues. With 7 bases removed from V and 6 bases from J, the gap between germline ends came to 10 bases. From germline, CDR1 is SNHLY and CDR2 FYNNEI. The CDR3 nucleotides read TGTGCCAGCAAGGCTTCCCTTAATTCACCCCTCCACTTT. Its translation is CASKASLNSPLHF.

This clonotype was detected ten times or more. This chain links TRBV7-9 with TRBJ1-4, with 10 nucleotides matching TRBD1. The CDR3 runs to 18 residues. Germline loops: CDR1 SEHNR, CDR2 FQNEAQ (reference sequence). The V and J ends lost 1 base and 2 bases, in that order; junction bases with no gene match: 7. CDR3 coding DNA: TGTGCCAGCAGCTTAGGATGGACAGGGGGTAGGACTAATGAAAAACTGTTTTTT. It is translated as CASSLGWTGGRTNEKLFF. Looking up the rest from reference TRBV7-9 and TRBJ1-4 gives the full variable domain: DTGVSQNPRHKITKRGQNVTFRCDPISEHNRLYWYRQTLGQGPEFLTYFQNEAQLEKSRLLSDRFSAERPKGSFSTLEIQRTEQGDSAMYLCASSLGWTGGRTNEKLFFGSGTQLSVL.

This clonotype showed up just once. A much more abundant neighbour one base away suggests this may be a read error. This chain connects TRBV29-1 to TRBJ2-7; 9 bases align to TRBD1. Trimming at V came to 4 bases and at J to 3 bases, leaving 7 bases not matched to a gene. In germline, CDR1 is SQVTM, CDR2 ANQGSEA. The CDR3 has 14 amino acids. The CDR3, as DNA: TGCAGCGTTGGAGTCGGGACAGGGATCTACGAGCAGTACTTC. Its protein is CSVGVGTGIYEQYF.

This clonotype was recorded a few times. The J gene is TRBJ2-1, the V gene TRBV12-3 or TRBV12-4; D unclear. The CDR3 sequence is 14 residues long. The V gene lost 4 bases and the J gene lost 5 bases, with 12 bases spanning the gap. The CDR3: CASSSWPANNEQFF. In DNA, the CDR3 is TGTGCCAGCAGTTCCTGGCCTGCCAACAATGAGCAGTTCTTC.

This chain links TRBV7-3 with TRBJ2-5; TRBD2 might be the D (6 bases). Trimming took off 5 bases at V and 5 bases at J, with 12 bases between the two ends. CDR1 is SGHTA and CDR2 is FQGTGA in the germline V gene. The CDR3 sequence is 13 residues long. The CDR3, as DNA: TGTGCCAGCAGCACGGGGGTGATTGAGACCCAGTACTTC. Translation gives CASSTGVIETQYF.

This clonotype was seen a handful of times. This sequence joins TRBV20-1 and TRBJ1-3; 7 positions match TRBD1. In germline, CDR1 is DFQATT, CDR2 SNEGSKA (reference sequence). This CDR3 is 15 amino acids long. V shed 3 bases and J 0 bases; nucleotides not matched to a gene: 5. The CDR3 DNA sequence: TGCAGTGCTAGTACAGGGGCCATCTCTGGAAACACCATATATTTT. The encoded protein is CSASTGAISGNTIYF.

This clonotype was seen only a few times. The V gene is TRBV8-2, the J gene TRBJ2-6. TRBV8-2 is a recognized pseudogene. This CDR3 region has 17 residues. DNA of the CDR3: TGTGGCAGGTTTATGAGGATAACACAAAGTCGGGCCAACGTCCTGACTTTC. Encoded protein: CGRFMRITQSRANVLTF.

The chain joins TRBV5-5 to TRBJ2-6; D call uncertain. V lost 6 bases and J 2 bases, leaving 12 bases between the germline ends. The germline gives CDR1 SGHKS, CDR2 YYEKEE (reference sequence). This CDR3 region has 15 residues. The CDR3 reads CASNLGGTGANVLTF. The DNA of the CDR3 is TGTGCCAGCAACCTCGGTGGGACTGGGGCCAACGTCCTGACTTTC.

This clonotype was seen just once. This chain links TRBV6-8 with TRBJ2-1; D remains ambiguous. Per the germline V gene, CDR1 is MNHGY and CDR2 is SAAAGT. This CDR3 comprises 15 residues. V lost 2 bases and J 0 bases, leaving 8 bases between the germline ends. The CDR3 sequence is CASSYVRSSYNEQFF. For the CDR3, the DNA is TGTGCCAGCAGTTACGTTCGGAGCTCCTACAATGAGCAGTTCTTC.

This chain uses TRBV6-2 or TRBV6-3 with TRBJ2-3, with D possibly matching TRBD2 (5 bases). The CDR3 is made up of 18 amino acids. The ends were cut back, 0 bases at V and 1 base at J, with 17 bases in the middle. Germline V gene data show CDR1 as MNHEY and CDR2 as SVGEGT. The CDR3 is CASSYSRDLARGTDTQYF. The CDR3 region has the DNA TGTGCCAGCAGTTACTCGCGAGACCTCGCGCGGGGCACAGATACGCAGTATTTT.

This clonotype was counted between two and nine times. This chain connects TRBV7-6 to TRBJ2-5; D call uncertain. The CDR3 totals 12 residues. CDR1 and CDR2 (germline): SGHVS, FNYEAQ. Deletions cut 2 bases from V and 4 bases from J, with 5 bases between. In DNA, the CDR3 is TGTGCCAGCAGCTTACAAAGAGAGACCCAGTACTTC. This sequence encodes CASSLQRETQYF.

In the case of this clonotype: A much larger clone lies one base from this, so it may be a read error. The chain uses TRBV12-3 or TRBV12-4 and TRBJ2-1; 7 bases line up with TRBD1. This CDR3 has 17 residues. CDR3 residues: CANSLEGGARWIHEQFF. As DNA, the CDR3 is TGTGCCAACAGTTTAGAAGGGGGCGCACGGTGGATCCATGAGCAGTTCTTC.

In regard to this clonotype: Since a much larger clone is just one base distant, this may be a read error. The chain combines TRBV10-3 with TRBJ1-2; maybe TRBD1 (5 bases). With 6 bases removed from V and 8 bases from J, the gap between germline ends came to 16 bases. CDR3 length: 13 amino acids. Per germline, CDR1 ENHRY and CDR2 SYGVKD. Written as DNA, the CDR3 is TGTGCCATCAGAGATTGGGACCCCGAGGGCTACACCTTC. It codes for CAIRDWDPEGYTF.

This clonotype was seen ten or more times. Here the CDR3 reads CASSERRPISFSETQYF. DNA for the CDR3: TGTGCCAGCAGCGAAAGACGTCCCATTTCTTTCTCTGAGACCCAGTACTTC. This rearrangement joins TRBV3-1 to TRBJ2-5; D call uncertain. From germline, CDR1 is LGHDT and CDR2 YNNKEL (reference sequence). The CDR3 extends over 17 amino acids. The germline V and J ends were trimmed by 5 bases and 5 bases, with 24 bases remaining between them.

In the case of this clonotype: A read error is likely, as this CDR3 ends without the conserved phenylalanine or tryptophan. The rearrangement joins TRBV2 to TRBJ2-7; possibly TRBD1 for D (6 bases). The CDR3 has 13 amino acids. CDR1 and CDR2 from the germline V gene are SNHLY and FYNNEI. The CDR3, as DNA: TGTGCCAGCAGGAAGGACAGCTCCCACGAGCAGTACCTC. Its protein is CASRKDSSHEQYL.

Ten or more counts support this clonotype. The chain joins TRBV7-4 to TRBJ1-2; D is uncertain. Trimming removed 4 bases from V and 4 bases from J, with 22 bases in between. Germline CDR1 SGHVT, CDR2 SQSDAQ. This CDR3 is built from 17 residues. The CDR3 loop is CASSSRVSARKTYGYTF. The CDR3 DNA reads as TGTGCCAGCAGCTCGCGGGTTTCAGCTCGAAAGACCTATGGCTACACCTTC.

The sample holds many counts of this clonotype. V and J are TRBV2 and TRBJ2-3; no clear D. This CDR3 has 13 amino acids. Germline values: CDR1 SNHLY, CDR2 FYNNEI. V was cut by 6 bases and J by 2 bases, with 9 bases left in between. The DNA for the CDR3 is TGTGCCAGCAGCAGGAGTTACACAGATACGCAGTATTTT. As protein: CASSRSYTDTQYF.